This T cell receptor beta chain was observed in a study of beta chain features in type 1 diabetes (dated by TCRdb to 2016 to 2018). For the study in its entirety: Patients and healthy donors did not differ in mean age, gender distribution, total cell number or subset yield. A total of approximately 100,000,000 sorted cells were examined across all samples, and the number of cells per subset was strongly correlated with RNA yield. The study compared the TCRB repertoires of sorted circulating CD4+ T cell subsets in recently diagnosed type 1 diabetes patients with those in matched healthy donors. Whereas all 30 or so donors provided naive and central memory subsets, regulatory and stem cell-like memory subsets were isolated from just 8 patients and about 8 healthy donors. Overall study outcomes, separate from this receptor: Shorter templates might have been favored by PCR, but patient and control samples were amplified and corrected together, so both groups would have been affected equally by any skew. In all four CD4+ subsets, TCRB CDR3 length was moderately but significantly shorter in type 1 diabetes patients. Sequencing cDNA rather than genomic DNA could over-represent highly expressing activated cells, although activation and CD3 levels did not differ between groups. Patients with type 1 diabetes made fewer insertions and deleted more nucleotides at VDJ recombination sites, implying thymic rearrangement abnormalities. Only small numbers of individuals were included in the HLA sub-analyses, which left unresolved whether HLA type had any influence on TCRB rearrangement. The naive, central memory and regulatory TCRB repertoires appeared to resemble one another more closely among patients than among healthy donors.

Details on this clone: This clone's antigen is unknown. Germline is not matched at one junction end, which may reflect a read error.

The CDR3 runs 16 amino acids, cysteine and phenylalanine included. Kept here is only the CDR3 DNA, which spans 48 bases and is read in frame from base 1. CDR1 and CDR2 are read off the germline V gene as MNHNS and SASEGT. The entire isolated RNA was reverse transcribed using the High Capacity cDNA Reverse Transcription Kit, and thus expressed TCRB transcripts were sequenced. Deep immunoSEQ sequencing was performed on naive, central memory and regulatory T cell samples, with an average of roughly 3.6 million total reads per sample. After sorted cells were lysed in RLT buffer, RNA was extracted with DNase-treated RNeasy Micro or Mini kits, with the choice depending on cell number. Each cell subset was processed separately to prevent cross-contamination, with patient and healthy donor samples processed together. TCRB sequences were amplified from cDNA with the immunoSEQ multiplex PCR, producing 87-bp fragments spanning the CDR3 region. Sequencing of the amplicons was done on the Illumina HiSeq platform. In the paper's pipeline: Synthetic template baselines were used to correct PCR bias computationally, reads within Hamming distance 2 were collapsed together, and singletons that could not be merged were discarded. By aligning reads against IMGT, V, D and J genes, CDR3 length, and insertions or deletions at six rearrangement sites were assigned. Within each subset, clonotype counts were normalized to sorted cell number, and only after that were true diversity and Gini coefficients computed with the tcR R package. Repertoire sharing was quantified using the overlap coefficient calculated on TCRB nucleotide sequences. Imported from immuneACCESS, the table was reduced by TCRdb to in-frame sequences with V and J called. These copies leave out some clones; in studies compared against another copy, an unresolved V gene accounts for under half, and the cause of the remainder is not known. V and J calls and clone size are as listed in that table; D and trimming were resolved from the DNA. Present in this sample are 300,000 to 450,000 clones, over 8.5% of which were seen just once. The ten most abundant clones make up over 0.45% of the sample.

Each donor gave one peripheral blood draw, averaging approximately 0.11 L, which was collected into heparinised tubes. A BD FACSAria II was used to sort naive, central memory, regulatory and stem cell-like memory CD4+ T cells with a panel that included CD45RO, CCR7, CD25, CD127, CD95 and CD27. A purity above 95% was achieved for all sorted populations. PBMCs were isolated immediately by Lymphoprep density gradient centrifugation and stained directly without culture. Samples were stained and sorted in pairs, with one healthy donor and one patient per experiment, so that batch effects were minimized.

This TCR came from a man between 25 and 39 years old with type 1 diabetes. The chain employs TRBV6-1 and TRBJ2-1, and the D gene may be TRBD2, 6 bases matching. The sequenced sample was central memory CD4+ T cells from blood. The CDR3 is CAISELIGGIDNEQFF. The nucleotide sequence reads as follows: TGTGCCATCAGTGAGTTAATCGGCGGGATAGACAATGAGCAGTTCTTC.